This T cell receptor beta chain was profiled in a study of siplizumab effects on memory and regulatory T cells. Profiling relied on immunoSEQ multiplex PCR, and the TCRdb table lists in-frame clones only, not all of them. The table includes 57,000 or so clones, 85% to 95% detected once. Whole-study results and caveats: Greater diversity than memory cells seemed evident in naive T cells, which also appeared to be major alloresponse contributors. Proof of suppressive function in proliferating Tregs from siplizumab cultures was not established.

Points on this clone: Its antigen is currently unknown.

Sequenced material: CD8+ T cells sorted from blood. The origin of this receptor is a human donor in good health.

The CDR3 DNA reads TGCGCCAGCAGCCAAGAGCAGGATGGCACAGATACGCAGTATTTT. Its translation is CASSQEQDGTDTQYF. The chain links TRBV4-1 to TRBJ2-3; D not certain. V lost 0 bases, J lost 1 base, and 8 bases lay in between. The germline V gene encodes CDR1 MGHRA and CDR2 YSYEKL. This CDR3 contains 15 residues.